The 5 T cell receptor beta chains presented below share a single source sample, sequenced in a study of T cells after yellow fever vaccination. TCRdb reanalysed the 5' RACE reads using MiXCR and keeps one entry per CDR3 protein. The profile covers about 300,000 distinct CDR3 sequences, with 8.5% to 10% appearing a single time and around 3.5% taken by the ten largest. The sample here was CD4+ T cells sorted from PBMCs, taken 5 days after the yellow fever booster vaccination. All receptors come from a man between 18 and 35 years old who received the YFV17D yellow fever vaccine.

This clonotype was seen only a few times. The CDR3 DNA reads TGTGCCAGCAGTCGCCCCAGGGGATCTGGAAACACCATATATTTT. Translation gives CASSRPRGSGNTIYF. This rearrangement joins TRBV6-6 to TRBJ1-3; D possibly corresponds to TRBD1 (6 bases). The CDR3 contains 15 residues. V was clipped by 5 bases and J by 1 base, with 12 bases between them. Per the germline V gene, CDR1 is MNHNY and CDR2 is SVGAGI (reference sequence).

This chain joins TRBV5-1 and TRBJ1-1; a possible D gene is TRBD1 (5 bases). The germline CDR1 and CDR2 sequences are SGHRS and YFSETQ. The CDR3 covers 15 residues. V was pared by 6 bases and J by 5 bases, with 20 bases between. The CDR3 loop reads CASTTAEGLWTEAFF. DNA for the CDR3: TGCGCCAGCACCACCGCAGAGGGACTTTGGACTGAAGCTTTCTTT.

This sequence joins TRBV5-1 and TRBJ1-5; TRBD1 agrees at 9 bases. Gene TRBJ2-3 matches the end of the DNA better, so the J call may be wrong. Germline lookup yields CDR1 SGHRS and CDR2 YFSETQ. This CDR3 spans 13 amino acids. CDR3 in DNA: TGCGCCAGCAGCAGGGGACAGGGTCAGCCCCAGTATTTT. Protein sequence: CASSRGQGQPQYF.

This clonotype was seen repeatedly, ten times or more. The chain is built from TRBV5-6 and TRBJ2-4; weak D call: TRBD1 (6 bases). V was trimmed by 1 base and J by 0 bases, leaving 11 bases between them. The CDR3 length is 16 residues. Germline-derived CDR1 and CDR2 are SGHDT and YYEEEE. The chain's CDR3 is CASSLLRGGAKNIQYF. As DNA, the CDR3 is TGTGCCAGCAGCTTGCTGAGAGGGGGAGCCAAAAACATTCAGTACTTC.

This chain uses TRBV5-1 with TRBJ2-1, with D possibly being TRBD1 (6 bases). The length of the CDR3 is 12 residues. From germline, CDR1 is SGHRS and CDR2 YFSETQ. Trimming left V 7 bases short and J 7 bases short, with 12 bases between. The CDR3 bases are TGCGCCAGCGGGGGCGAGGGGAATGAGCAGTTCTTC. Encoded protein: CASGGEGNEQFF.